Below, 3 T cell receptor beta chains from the same sample are listed, as sequenced in a study of blood T cells in healthy people across ages. Primers used in a second PCR of about 7 to 12 cycles were a sample-barcoded 5' primer and a J-beta primer mix. TCRdb reprocessed the 5' RACE reads via MiXCR and lists one record per CDR3 protein. Found here are approximately 1.5 million distinct CDR3 sequences, about 32% of them singletons; the top ten hold roughly 10%. The sequenced sample was blood. These receptors originate from a woman aged 25-40 years in good health.

This clonotype has just a few counts. The chain links TRBV5-6 to TRBJ1-1; a possible D gene is TRBD1 (6 bases). This CDR3 is 14 amino acids long. The germline V and J ends were trimmed by 3 bases and 2 bases, with 11 bases remaining between them. Germline V gene data show CDR1 as SGHDT and CDR2 as YYEEEE. The CDR3 loop reads CASSWGAINTEAFF. The CDR3 nucleotides read TGTGCCAGCAGCTGGGGGGCGATAAACACTGAAGCTTTCTTT.

This clonotype has just a few counts. This sequence joins TRBV11-2 and TRBJ2-3, with D possibly TRBD1 on 5 matching bases. CDR1 is SGHAT and CDR2 is FQNNGV in the germline V gene. V was clipped by 5 bases and J by 2 bases, with 17 bases between them. The CDR3 loop spans 16 amino acids. The CDR3: CASSRAWTRSTDTQYF. The DNA for the CDR3 is TGTGCCAGCAGCCGTGCGTGGACAAGGTCCACAGATACGCAGTATTTT.

Concerning this clonotype itself: Compared with germline, one end of the junction differs, possibly owing to a read error. The chain joins TRBV4-1 to TRBJ2-7; 8 bases are shared with TRBD1. Germline CDR1 is MGHRA and CDR2 is YSYEKL. The CDR3 covers 16 residues. CDR3 sequence reads: CASSQPPDRAPYEQYF. The CDR3 coding sequence is TGTGCCAGCAGCCAACCCCCGGACAGGGCGCCCTACGAGCAGTACTTC.